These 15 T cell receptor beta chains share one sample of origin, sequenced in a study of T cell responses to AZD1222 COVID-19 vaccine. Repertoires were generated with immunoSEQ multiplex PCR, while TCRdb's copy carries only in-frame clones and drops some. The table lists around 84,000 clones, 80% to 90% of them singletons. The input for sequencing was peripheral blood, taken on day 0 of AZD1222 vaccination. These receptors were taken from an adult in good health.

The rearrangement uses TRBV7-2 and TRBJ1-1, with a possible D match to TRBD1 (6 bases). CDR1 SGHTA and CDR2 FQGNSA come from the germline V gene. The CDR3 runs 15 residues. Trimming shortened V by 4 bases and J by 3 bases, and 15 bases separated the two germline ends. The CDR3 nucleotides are TGTGCCAGCAGCTATACAGGGCTTTCGGACACTGAAGCTTTCTTT. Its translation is CASSYTGLSDTEAFF.

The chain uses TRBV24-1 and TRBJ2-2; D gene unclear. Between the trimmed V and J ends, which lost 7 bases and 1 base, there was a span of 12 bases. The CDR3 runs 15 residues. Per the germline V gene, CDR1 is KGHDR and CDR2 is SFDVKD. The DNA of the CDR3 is TGTGCCACCAGCCCTGGGGATTTGAACACCGGGGAGCTGTTTTTT. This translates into CATSPGDLNTGELFF.

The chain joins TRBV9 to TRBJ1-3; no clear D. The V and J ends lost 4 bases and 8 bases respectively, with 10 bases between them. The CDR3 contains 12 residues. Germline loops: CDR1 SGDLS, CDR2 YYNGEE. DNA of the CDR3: TGTGCCAGCAGCCGCGATGAGGACACCATATATTTT. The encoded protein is CASSRDEDTIYF.

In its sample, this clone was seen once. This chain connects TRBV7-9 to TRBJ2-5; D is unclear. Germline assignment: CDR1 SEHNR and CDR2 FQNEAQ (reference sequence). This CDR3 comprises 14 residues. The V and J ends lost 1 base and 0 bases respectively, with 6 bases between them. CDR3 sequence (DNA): TGTGCCAGCAGCTTAGATTTGTACCAAGAGACCCAGTACTTC. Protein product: CASSLDLYQETQYF.

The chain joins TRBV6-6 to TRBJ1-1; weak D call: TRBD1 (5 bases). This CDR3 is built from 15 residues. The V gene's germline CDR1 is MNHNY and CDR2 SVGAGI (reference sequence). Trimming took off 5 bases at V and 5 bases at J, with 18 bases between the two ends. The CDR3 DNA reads TGTGCCAGCAGTAAAACCGGGGCCGGAGAAACTGAAGCTTTCTTT. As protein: CASSKTGAGETEAFF.

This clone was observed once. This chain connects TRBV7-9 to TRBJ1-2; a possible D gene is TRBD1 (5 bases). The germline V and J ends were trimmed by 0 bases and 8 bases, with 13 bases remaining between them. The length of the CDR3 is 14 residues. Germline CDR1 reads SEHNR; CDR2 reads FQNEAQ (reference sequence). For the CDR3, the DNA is TGTGCCAGCAGCTTAGCCGGGGATGGGGGAGGCTACACCTTC. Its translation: CASSLAGDGGGYTF.

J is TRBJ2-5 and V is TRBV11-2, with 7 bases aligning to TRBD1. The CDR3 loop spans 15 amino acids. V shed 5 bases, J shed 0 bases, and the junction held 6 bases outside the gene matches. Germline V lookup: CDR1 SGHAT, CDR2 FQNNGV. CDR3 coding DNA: TGTGCCAGCAGCACAAGGACAGGCCACCAAGAGACCCAGTACTTC. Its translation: CASSTRTGHQETQYF.

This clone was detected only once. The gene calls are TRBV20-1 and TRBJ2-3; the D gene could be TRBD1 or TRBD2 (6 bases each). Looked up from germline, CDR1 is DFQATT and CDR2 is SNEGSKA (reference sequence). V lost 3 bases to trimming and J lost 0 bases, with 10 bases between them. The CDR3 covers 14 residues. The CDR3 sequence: CSASRGVSTDTQYF. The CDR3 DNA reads TGCAGTGCTAGTAGGGGGGTTAGCACAGATACGCAGTATTTT.

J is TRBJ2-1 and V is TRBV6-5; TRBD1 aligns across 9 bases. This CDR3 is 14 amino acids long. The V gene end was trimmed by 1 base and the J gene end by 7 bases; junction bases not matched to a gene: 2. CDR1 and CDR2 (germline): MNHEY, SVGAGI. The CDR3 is CASSYWDRANEQFF. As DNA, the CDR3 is TGTGCCAGCAGTTACTGGGACAGGGCGAATGAGCAGTTCTTC.

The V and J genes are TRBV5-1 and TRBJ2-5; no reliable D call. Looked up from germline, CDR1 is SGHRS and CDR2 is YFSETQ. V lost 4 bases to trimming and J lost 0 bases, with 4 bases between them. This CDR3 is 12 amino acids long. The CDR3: CASSPNQETQYF. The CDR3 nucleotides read TGCGCCAGCAGCCCTAACCAAGAGACCCAGTACTTC. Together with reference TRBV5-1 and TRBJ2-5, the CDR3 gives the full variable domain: KAGVTQTPRYLIKTRGQQVTLSCSPISGHRSVSWYQQTPGQGLQFLFEYFSETQRNKGNFPGRFSGRQFSNSRSEMNVSTLELGDSALYLCASSPNQETQYFGPGTRLLVL.

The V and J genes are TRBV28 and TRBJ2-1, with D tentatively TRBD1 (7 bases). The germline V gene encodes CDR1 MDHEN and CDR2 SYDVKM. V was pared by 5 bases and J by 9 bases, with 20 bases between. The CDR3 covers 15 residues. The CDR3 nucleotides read TGTGCCAGCAGTCCCCGGGTCGGAGGGACAGCTGAGCAGTTCTTC. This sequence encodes CASSPRVGGTAEQFF.

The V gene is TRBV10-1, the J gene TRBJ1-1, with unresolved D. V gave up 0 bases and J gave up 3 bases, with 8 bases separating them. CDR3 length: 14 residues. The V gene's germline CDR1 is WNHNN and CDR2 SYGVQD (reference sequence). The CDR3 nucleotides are TGCGCCAGCAGTGAGTCGCGGGGATACACTGAAGCTTTCTTT. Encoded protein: CASSESRGYTEAFF.

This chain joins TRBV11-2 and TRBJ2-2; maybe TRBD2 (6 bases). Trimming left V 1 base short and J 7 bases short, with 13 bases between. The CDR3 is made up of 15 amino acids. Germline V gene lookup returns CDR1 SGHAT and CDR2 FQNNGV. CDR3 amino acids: CASSLGGGGFGELFF. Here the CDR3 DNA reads TGTGCCAGCAGCTTAGGGGGCGGAGGGTTCGGGGAGCTGTTTTTT.

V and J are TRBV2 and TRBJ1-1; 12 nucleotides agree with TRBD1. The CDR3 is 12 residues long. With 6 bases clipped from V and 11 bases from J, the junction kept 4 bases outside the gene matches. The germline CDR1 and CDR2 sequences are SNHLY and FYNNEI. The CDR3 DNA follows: TGTGCCAGCAGGGGGACAGGGGGCTCGGCTTTCTTT. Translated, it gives CASRGTGGSAFF.

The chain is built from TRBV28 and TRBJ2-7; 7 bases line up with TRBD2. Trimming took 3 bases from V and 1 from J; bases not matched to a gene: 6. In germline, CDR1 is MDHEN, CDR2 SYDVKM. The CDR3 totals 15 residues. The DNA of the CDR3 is TGTGCCAGCAGTTTTAGGCTAGCGGCATCCTACGAGCAGTACTTC. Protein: CASSFRLAASYEQYF.